This T cell receptor (beta chain) is from a study of shared clonotypes between healthy human individuals (dated by TCRdb to about 2020). For the study in its entirety: A couple of women and a few men aged 18 to 49 years were included in the cohort. To estimate repertoire size and how much clonotype sharing occurs between individuals, the study deeply sequenced the blood TCR repertoires of five healthy adults. Libraries were prepared and TCR repertoires were sequenced by different laboratories using diverse techniques, in order to increase sequencing depth and limit assay-specific biases. Per donor, leukapheresis produced somewhere between about 0.9 and 10 billion PBMCs. What the authors observed across the whole study: Sampling was restricted to blood, and TCR repertoires in tissue are likely to differ from TCR repertoires in blood. Based on pairwise subsampling, the degree of clonotype sharing among donors was expected to be affected by sequencing depth. Because the study included a small number of donors, the genetic and exposure-history diversity represented was limited.

Donors were healthy HIV-negative adults with no recently reported acute infections or vaccinations. Every donor was a Caucasian adult living in Nashville, Tennessee, USA. For unsorted samples, roughly 90 million PBMCs were counted, and genomic DNA was extracted using the QIAamp DNA Blood Mini kit. Blood was collected by leukapheresis, and PBMCs were isolated by Ficoll-Histopaque density gradient centrifugation and then cryopreserved in liquid nitrogen vapor phase. Using the deep immunoSEQ assay, TCR CDR3 regions were amplified from genomic DNA by multiplex PCR. Extracted genomic DNA from each cell subset was distributed evenly across all wells of several immunoSEQ 96-well plates, and each plate was treated as a replicate. For unsorted PBMC, each replicate PCR was loaded with roughly 0.3 ug genomic DNA, equivalent to tens of thousands of T cell genomes. Ten immunoSEQ deep assay plates were used to sequence the unsorted PBMC genomic DNA. The purified libraries were quantified using a Qubit 3.0 fluorometer, sized with a Bioanalyzer 2100, and then quantified again using the KAPA Library Quantification kit. A separate single-read 150-cycle Illumina NextSeq 550 flow cell was used to sequence each immunoSEQ 96-well plate. The published analysis was carried out like this. The immunoSEQ output contained only junctional sequences without quality scores, so filtering could not match that applied to full-length reads. To assign V/J genes and CDR3, sequences were annotated using PyIR, a Python wrapper for IgBLAST v1.9, with IMGT germline references. Reads with weak V/J assignments (E-value above 1e-6), missing CDR3, stop codons, out-of-frame junctions, or ambiguous translated residues were removed. V3J clonotypes were defined by identical inferred V gene, J gene, and CDR3 amino acid sequence. The percentage overlap between two repertoires was calculated by dividing the number of shared unique clonotypes by the size of the smaller repertoire. Three approaches were used to assess repertoire richness: RTK rarefaction, the Chao1 estimator, and Recon v2.1 estimates of unobserved clonotypes. The immuneACCESS repertoire file appears here via TCRdb, limited to in-frame rearrangements. These files lack a portion of the clones; in checked studies, under half of the deficit traces to unresolved V genes, and the cause of the others is not known. V, J and clone size reflect that table, while D and trimming were determined from the DNA. Here the sample has 450,000 to 500,000 clones; around 80% occur a single time. In total, the top ten clones hold about 12% of the sample.

The CDR3 holds 15 amino acids from the cysteine to the phenylalanine. This entry keeps only the CDR3 DNA: 45 bases, framed from base 1. CDR1 KGHSH and CDR2 LQKENI were looked up in the germline V gene. Trimming removed 1 base from V and 1 base from J, leaving 10 bases between the germline ends. Comment on this clone: Its binding antigen is unknown. No clone much larger than this one lies a single base away; base qualities are absent.

Sequencing was performed on PBMCs. The rearrangement joined TRBV18 to TRBJ1-1; the D gene cannot be named for sure. The clonotype comes from a middle-aged woman in good health. Some clones in this sample may be carry-over from other donors' samples. The sequenced DNA: TGTGCCAGCTCACCACGTGACACGGGGAACACTGAAGCTTTCTTT. Its product reads: CASSPRDTGNTEAFF.